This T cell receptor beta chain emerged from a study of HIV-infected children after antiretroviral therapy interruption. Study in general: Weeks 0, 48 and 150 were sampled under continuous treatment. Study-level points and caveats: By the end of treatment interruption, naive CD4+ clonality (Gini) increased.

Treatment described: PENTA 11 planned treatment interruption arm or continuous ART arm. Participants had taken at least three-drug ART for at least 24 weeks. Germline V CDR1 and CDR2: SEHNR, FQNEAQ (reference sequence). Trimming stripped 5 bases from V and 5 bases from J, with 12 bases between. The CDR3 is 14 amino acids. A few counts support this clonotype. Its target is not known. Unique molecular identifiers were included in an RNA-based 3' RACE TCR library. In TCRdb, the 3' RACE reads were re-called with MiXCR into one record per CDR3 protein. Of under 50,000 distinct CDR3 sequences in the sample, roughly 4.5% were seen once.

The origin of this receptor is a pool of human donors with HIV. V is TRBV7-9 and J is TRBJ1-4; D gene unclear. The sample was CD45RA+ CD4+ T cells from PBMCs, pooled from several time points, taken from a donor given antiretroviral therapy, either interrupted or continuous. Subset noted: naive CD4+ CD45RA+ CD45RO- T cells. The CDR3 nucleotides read TGTGCCAGCAGCCTGTGGGCAGAAAATGAAAAACTGTTTTTT. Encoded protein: CASSLWAENEKLFF.